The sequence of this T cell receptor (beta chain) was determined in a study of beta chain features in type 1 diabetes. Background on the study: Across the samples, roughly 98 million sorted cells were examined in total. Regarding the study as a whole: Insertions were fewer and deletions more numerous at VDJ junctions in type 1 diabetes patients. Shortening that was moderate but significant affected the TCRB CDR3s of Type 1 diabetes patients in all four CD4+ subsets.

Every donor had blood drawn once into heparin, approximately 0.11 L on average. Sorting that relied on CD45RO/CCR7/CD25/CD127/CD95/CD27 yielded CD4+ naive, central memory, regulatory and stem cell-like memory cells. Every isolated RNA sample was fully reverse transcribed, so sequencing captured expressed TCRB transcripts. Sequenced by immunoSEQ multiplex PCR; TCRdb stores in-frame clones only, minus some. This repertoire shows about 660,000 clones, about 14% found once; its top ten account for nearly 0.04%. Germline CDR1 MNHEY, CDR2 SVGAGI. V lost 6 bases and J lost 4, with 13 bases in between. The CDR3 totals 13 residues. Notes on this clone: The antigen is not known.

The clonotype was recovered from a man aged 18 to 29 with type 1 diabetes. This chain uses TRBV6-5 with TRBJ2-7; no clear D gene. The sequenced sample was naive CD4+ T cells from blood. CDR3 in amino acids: CASRQTERYEQYF. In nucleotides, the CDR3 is TGTGCCAGCAGGCAGACGGAGAGATACGAGCAGTACTTC.